Below, 8 T cell receptor beta chains from the same sample are listed, as sequenced in a study of blood T cell repertoires in COVID-19. Only in-frame clones appear in the TCRdb table, and some are missing; sequencing was by immunoSEQ multiplex PCR. The table lists tens of thousands of clones, about four fifths of them singletons. Sequenced: peripheral blood. The source of these receptors is a woman aged 60-75 years with acute or convalescent COVID-19.

The chain joins TRBV9 to TRBJ2-5, with 7 bases aligning to TRBD2. This CDR3 comprises 15 residues. V lost 3 bases and J lost 5; bases outside the gene matches: 10. CDR1 and CDR2 (germline): SGDLS, YYNGEE. The CDR3 here is CASSGDRGGFETQYF. The CDR3 region has the DNA TGTGCCAGCAGCGGGGACCGCGGGGGATTCGAGACCCAGTACTTC. The entire variable domain, with the rest obtained from reference TRBV9 and TRBJ2-5, is as follows: DSGVTQTPKHLITATGQRVTLRCSPRSGDLSVYWYQQSLDQGLQFLIQYYNGEERAKGNILERFSAQQFPDLHSELNLSSLELGDSALYFCASSGDRGGFETQYFGPGTRLLVL.

The rearrangement links TRBV18 to TRBJ2-2, with TRBD1 matching over 9 bases. The germline gives CDR1 KGHSH, CDR2 LQKENI. The CDR3 is made up of 15 amino acids. V dropped 3 bases and J dropped 8; count of bases not matched to a gene: 7. CDR3: CASSPRQGDLGELFF. CDR3 in DNA: TGTGCCAGCTCACCTCGACAGGGGGATCTTGGGGAGCTGTTTTTT.

The genes are TRBV2 and TRBJ1-4, with D possibly matching TRBD1 (6 bases). CDR1 SNHLY and CDR2 FYNNEI come from the germline V gene. The CDR3 consists of 14 residues. Trimming took 3 bases from V and 8 from J, leaving 13 bases between them. The CDR3 spells CASSEGRQAEKLFF. For the CDR3, the DNA is TGTGCCAGCAGTGAGGGGAGACAGGCGGAAAAACTGTTTTTT.

CDR3 sequence reads: CASSQDGGGRRPQHF. In DNA, the CDR3 is TGCGCCAGCAGCCAAGATGGGGGGGGGCGGAGACCCCAGCATTTT. V and J are TRBV4-1 and TRBJ1-5; possible D gene TRBD1, 6 bases. This CDR3 is built from 15 residues. Germline V CDR1 and CDR2: MGHRA, YSYEKL. The ends were cut back, 0 bases at V and 10 bases at J, with 16 bases in the middle.

The V gene is TRBV6-2 or TRBV6-3, the J gene TRBJ2-5; 7 nucleotides agree with TRBD2. The germline gives CDR1 MNHEY, CDR2 SVGEGT. V trimming: 5 bases; J trimming: 2 bases; junction bases outside the gene matches: 8. This CDR3 spans 15 amino acids. CDR3 DNA: TGTGCCAGCAGTCGTTGGCGGGGGAGACAAGAGACCCAGTACTTC. It specifies CASSRWRGRQETQYF.

CDR3 DNA: TGTGCCAGCAGCTTTCGACAGGGTCATGGCTACACCTTC. Translation: CASSFRQGHGYTF. The rearrangement uses TRBV7-3 and TRBJ1-2, with 7 bases identical to TRBD1. CDR3 length: 13 amino acids. The V gene's germline CDR1 is SGHTA and CDR2 FQGTGA. Trimming cost V 3 bases and J 6 bases; bases outside gene matches: 4.

The genes are TRBV27 and TRBJ2-3; D remains unclear. This CDR3 region has 12 residues. Trimming removed 3 bases at V and 11 bases at J, with 12 bases between. The germline V gene has CDR1 MNHEY and CDR2 SMNVEV (reference sequence). The chain's CDR3 is CASSFSQSKQYF. CDR3 DNA sequence: TGTGCCAGCAGTTTCTCCCAGTCAAAGCAGTATTTT.

This sequence joins TRBV18 and TRBJ1-5; tentatively, D is TRBD1 (5 bases). This CDR3 contains 14 residues. Trimming pared 3 bases from V and 5 bases from J, leaving 11 bases between. The germline gives CDR1 KGHSH, CDR2 LQKENI. The CDR3 is CASSPTGPYQPQHF. The CDR3 DNA reads TGTGCCAGCTCACCCACAGGCCCCTATCAGCCCCAGCATTTT. Full variable domain (remainder filled in from reference TRBV18 and TRBJ1-5): NAGVMQNPRHLVRRRGQEARLRCSPMKGHSHVYWYRQLPEEGLKFMVYLQKENIIDESGMPKERFSAEFPKEGPSILRIQQVVRGDSAAYFCASSPTGPYQPQHFGDGTRLSIL.